This T cell receptor beta chain was obtained from a study of blood T cell repertoires in COVID-19. The CDR3 extends over 15 amino acids. V was clipped by 5 bases and J by 1 base; unmatched bases: 8. Germline V gene lookup returns CDR1 SEHNR and CDR2 FQNEAQ (reference sequence). Sequencing used immunoSEQ multiplex PCR; TCRdb keeps in-frame clones, though not all of them. The sample records about 210,000 clones, approximately 85% being singletons. Material for sequencing was peripheral blood. This TCR came from a woman aged 65 to 85 with COVID-19, enrolled during active disease. The chain links TRBV7-9 to TRBJ2-7, with 7 positions matching TRBD2. The chain's CDR3 is CASSPGSSGSYEQYF. CDR3 coding DNA: TGTGCCAGCAGCCCTGGGTCTAGCGGATCCTACGAGCAGTACTTC.